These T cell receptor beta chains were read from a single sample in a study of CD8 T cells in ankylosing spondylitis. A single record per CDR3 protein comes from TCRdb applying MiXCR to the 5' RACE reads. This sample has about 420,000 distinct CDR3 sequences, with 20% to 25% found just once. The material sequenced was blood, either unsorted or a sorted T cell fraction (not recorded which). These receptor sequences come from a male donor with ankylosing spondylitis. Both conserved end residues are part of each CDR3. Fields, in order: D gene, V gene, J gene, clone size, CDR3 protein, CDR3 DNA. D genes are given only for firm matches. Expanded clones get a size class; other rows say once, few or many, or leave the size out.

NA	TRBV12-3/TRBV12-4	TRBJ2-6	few	CASSHRSGTGANVLTF	TGTGCCAGCAGCCATCGATCGGGTACTGGGGCCAACGTCCTGACTTTC
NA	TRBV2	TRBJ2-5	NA	CASSEAGVSQETQYF	TGTGCCAGCAGTGAAGCTGGCGTTAGTCAAGAGACCCAGTACTTC
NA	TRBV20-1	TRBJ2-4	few	CSVIMSNIQYF	TGCAGTGTAATCATGTCAAACATTCAGTACTTC
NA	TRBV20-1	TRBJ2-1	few	CSARDYQQFF	TGCAGTGCTAGGGACTATCAGCAGTTCTTC
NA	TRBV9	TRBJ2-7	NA	CASSVASGHYEQYF	TGTGCCAGCAGCGTAGCTTCCGGCCACTACGAGCAGTACTTC
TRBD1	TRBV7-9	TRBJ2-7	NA	CASSEGTGLYEQYF	TGTGCCAGCAGCGAAGGGACAGGACTATACGAGCAGTACTTC
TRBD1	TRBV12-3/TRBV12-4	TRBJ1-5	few	CASSFRTGGPQPQHF	TGTGCCAGCAGTTTTAGGACAGGGGGCCCGCAGCCCCAGCATTTT
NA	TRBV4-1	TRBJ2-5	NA	CASSQGDSPPQGTQYF	TGCGCCAGCAGCCAAGGGGACTCCCCTCCCCAGGGGACCCAGTACTTC
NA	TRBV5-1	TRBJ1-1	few	CASSPPGTNTEAFF	TGCGCCAGCAGCCCACCCGGAACGAACACTGAAGCTTTCTTT
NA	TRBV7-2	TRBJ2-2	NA	CASSLRASDTGELFF	TGTGCCAGCAGCCTTAGGGCTAGCGATACCGGGGAGCTGTTTTTT
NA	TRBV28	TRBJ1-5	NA	CASSTEYQPQHF	TGTGCCAGCTCTACCGAGTATCAGCCCCAGCATTTT
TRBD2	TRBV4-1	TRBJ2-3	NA	CASSQTSDTDTQYF	TGCGCCAGCAGCCAAACTAGCGACACAGATACGCAGTATTTT
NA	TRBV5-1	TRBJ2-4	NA	CASSLAPRGYMDIQYF	TGCGCCAGCAGCTTGGCGCCCAGGGGTTACATGGACATTCAGTACTTC
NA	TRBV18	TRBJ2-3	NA	CASSPSNSPRTDTQYF	TGTGCCAGCTCACCGTCTAATAGCCCAAGGACAGATACGCAGTATTTT
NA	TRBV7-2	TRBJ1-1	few	CASSLYRAVTEAFF	TGTGCCAGCAGCTTATACAGGGCCGTCACTGAAGCTTTCTTT
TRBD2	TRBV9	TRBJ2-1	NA	CASSVVAAGYNEQFF	TGTGCCAGCAGCGTAGTGGCAGCGGGATACAATGAGCAGTTCTTC
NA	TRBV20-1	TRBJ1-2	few	CSARVGNYGYTF	TGCAGTGCTAGAGTGGGCAACTATGGCTACACCTTC
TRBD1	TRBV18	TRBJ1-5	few	CASSPRSDRDQPQHF	TGTGCCAGCTCACCAAGGAGCGACAGGGATCAGCCCCAGCATTTT
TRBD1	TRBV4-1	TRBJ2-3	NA	CASSRTGTGATDTQYF	TGCGCCAGCAGCCGTACCGGGACAGGGGCCACAGATACGCAGTATTTT
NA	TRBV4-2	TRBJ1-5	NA	CASSQESVGDLLGNQPQHF	TGTGCCAGCAGCCAAGAATCCGTCGGAGACCTACTTGGCAATCAGCCCCAGCATTTT
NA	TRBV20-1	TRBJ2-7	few	CSAVAGRTYEQYF	TGCAGTGCAGTTGCAGGGCGGACCTACGAGCAGTACTTC
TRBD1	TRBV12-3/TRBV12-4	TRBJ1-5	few	CASSLGTGVHQPQHF	TGTGCCAGCAGTTTGGGGACAGGGGTTCATCAGCCCCAGCATTTT
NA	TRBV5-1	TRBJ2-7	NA	CASSFLDPNYEQYF	TGCGCCAGCAGCTTCCTGGACCCAAACTACGAGCAGTACTTC
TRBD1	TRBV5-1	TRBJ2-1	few	CASSYTGGAYNEQFF	TGCGCCAGCAGCTACACAGGGGGCGCCTACAATGAGCAGTTCTTC
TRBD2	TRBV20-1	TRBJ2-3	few	CSAQRTSGFGTDTQYF	TGCAGTGCCCAGCGGACTAGCGGGTTTGGCACAGATACGCAGTATTTT
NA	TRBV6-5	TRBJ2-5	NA	CASRPPQGTQYF	TGTGCCAGCAGGCCCCCACAAGGGACCCAGTACTTC
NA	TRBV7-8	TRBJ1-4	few	CASTLWGNEKLFF	TGTGCCAGCACCCTATGGGGAAATGAAAAACTGTTTTTT
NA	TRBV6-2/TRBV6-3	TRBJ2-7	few	CASSYNRVGEQYF	TGTGCCAGCAGTTACAACAGGGTAGGGGAGCAGTACTTC
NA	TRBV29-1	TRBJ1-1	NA	CSVEDSASNTEAFF	TGCAGCGTTGAGGACAGCGCTTCGAACACTGAAGCTTTCTTT
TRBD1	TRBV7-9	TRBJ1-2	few	CASSRGTAKYGYTF	TGTGCCAGCAGCCGCGGGACAGCTAAATATGGCTACACCTTC
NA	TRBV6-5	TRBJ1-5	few	CASSYSELQPQHF	TGTGCCAGCAGTTACTCGGAACTTCAGCCCCAGCATTTT
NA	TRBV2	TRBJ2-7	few	CASSEGTGSYEQYF	TGTGCCAGCAGTGAGGGAACAGGCTCCTACGAGCAGTACTTC
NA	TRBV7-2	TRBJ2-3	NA	CASSVKSGLGTDTQCF	TGTGCCAGCAGTGTAAAATCGGGATTGGGCACAGATACGCAGTGTTTT
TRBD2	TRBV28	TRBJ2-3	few	CASSLGRGSASGSTDTQYF	TGTGCCAGCAGTTTAGGTCGTGGATCGGCTAGCGGGAGCACAGATACGCAGTATTTT
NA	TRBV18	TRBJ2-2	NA	CASSPRQVDGELFF	TGTGCCAGCTCACCACGTCAGGTCGACGGGGAGCTGTTTTTT
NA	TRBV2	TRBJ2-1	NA	CASCYDFSEQFF	TGTGCCAGCTGTTACGATTTCTCTGAGCAGTTCTTC
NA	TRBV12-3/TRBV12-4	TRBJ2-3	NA	CATTDTQYF	TGTGCCACGACAGATACGCAGTATTTT
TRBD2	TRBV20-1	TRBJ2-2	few	CSANNYGLAGAAGELFF	TGCAGTGCCAACAACTACGGACTAGCGGGAGCGGCCGGGGAGCTGTTTTTT
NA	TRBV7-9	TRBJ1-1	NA	CASTKRENTEAFF	TGTGCCAGTACGAAGAGGGAGAACACTGAAGCTTTCTTT
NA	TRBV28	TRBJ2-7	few	CASTRPGFSYEQYF	TGTGCCAGCACACGTCCGGGCTTTTCCTACGAGCAGTACTTC
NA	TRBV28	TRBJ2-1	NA	CASSFGGFSGNEQFF	TGTGCCAGCAGTTTCGGGGGTTTTAGCGGCAATGAGCAGTTCTTC
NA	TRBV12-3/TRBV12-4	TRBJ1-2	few	CASSLDRRGGYTF	TGTGCCAGCAGTTTAGACAGGCGGGGAGGCTACACCTTC
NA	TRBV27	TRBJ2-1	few	CASSLAGGRHEQFF	TGTGCCAGCAGTTTGGCCGGGGGTAGGCATGAGCAGTTCTTC
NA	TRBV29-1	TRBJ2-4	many	CSTQTTFGAKNIQYF	TGCAGCACCCAGACAACTTTTGGGGCCAAAAACATTCAGTACTTC
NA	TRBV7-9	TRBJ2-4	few	CASSFAPPDIQYF	TGTGCCAGCAGCTTTGCCCCTCCTGACATTCAGTACTTC